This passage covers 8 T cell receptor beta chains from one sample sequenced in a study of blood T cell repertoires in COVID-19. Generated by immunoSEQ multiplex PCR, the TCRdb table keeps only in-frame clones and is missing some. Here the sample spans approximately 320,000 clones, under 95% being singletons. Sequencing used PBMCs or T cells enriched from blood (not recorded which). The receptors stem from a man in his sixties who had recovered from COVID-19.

The CDR3 region is CASSIVRRGNEKLFF. The CDR3 DNA is TGTGCCAGTAGTATAGTACGACGGGGTAATGAAAAACTGTTTTTT. The V and J genes are TRBV19 and TRBJ1-4, with no clear D. The CDR3 spans 15 residues. Germline lookup yields CDR1 LNHDA and CDR2 SQIVND (reference sequence). The V and J ends lost 1 base and 4 bases respectively, with 10 bases between them.

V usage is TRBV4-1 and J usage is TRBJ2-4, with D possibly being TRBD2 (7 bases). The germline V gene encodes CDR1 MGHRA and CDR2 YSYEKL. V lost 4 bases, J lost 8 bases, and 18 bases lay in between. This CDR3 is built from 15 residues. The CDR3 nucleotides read TGCGCCAGCAGCCGGGGGGGCTTCCGAGCGGACATTCAGTACTTC. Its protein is CASSRGGFRADIQYF.

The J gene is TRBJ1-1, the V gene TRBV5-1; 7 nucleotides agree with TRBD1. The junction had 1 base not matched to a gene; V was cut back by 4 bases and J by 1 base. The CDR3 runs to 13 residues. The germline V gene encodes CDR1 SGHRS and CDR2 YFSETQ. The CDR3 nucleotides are TGCGCCAGCAGCACAGGGGCGAACACTGAAGCTTTCTTT. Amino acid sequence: CASSTGANTEAFF. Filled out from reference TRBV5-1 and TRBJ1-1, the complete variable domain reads KAGVTQTPRYLIKTRGQQVTLSCSPISGHRSVSWYQQTPGQGLQFLFEYFSETQRNKGNFPGRFSGRQFSNSRSEMNVSTLELGDSALYLCASSTGANTEAFFGQGTRLTVV.

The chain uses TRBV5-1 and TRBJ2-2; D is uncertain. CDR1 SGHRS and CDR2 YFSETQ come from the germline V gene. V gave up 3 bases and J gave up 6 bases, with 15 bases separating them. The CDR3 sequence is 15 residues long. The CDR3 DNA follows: TGCGCCAGCAGCTCAACAGCTTTATCCGCCGGGGAGCTGTTTTTT. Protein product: CASSSTALSAGELFF. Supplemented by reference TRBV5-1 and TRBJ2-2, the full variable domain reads KAGVTQTPRYLIKTRGQQVTLSCSPISGHRSVSWYQQTPGQGLQFLFEYFSETQRNKGNFPGRFSGRQFSNSRSEMNVSTLELGDSALYLCASSSTALSAGELFFGEGSRLTVL.

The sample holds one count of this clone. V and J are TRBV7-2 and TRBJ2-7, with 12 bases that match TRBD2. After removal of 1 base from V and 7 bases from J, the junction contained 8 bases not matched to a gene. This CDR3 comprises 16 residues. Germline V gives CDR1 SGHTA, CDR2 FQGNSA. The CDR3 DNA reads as TGTGCCAGCAGCTTAGTGTGGCCTAGCGGGGGGGGTGAGCAGTACTTC. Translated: CASSLVWPSGGGEQYF.

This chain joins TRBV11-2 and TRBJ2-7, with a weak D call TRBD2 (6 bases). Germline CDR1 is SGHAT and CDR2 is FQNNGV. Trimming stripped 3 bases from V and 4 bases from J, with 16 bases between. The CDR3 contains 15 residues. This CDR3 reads CASSFGIAAGYEQYF. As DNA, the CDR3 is TGTGCCAGCAGCTTTGGGATAGCGGCGGGATACGAGCAGTACTTC.

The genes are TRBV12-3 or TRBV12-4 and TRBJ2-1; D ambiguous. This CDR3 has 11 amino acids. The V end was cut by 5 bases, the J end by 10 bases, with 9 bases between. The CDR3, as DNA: TGTGCCAGCAGTGGGCTATGGGAGCAGTTCTTC. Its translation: CASSGLWEQFF.

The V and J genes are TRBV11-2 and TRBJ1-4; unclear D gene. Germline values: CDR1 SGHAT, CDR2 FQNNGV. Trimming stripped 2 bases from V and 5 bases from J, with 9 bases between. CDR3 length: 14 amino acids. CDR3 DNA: TGTGCCAGCAGCTTAAGAGAGATAAATGAAAAACTGTTTTTT. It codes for CASSLREINEKLFF.